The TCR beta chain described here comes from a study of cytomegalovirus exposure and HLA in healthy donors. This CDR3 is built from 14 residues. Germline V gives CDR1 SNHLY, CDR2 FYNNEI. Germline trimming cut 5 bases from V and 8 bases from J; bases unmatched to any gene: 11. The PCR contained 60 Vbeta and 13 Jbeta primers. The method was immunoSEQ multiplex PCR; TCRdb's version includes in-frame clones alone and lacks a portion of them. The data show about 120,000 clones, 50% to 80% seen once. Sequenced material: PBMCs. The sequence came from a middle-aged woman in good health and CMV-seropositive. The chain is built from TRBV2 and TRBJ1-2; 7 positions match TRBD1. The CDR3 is CASSTQGRVEGYTF. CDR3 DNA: TGTGCCAGCAGTACACAGGGGAGAGTTGAGGGCTACACCTTC. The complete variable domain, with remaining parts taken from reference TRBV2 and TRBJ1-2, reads EPEVTQTPSHQVTQMGQEVILRCVPISNHLYFYWYRQILGQKVEFLVSFYNNEISEKSEIFDDQFSVERPDGSNFTLKIRSTKLEDSAMYFCASSTQGRVEGYTFGSGTRLTVV.